The sequence of this T cell receptor beta chain was determined in a study of T-cell memory formation after mild COVID-19. General study findings and limits: Clones contracting over day 15 to 85 were CD4/CD8 balanced, with later expanders leaning CD4+.

With regard to this clonotype: The antigen remains undetermined.

5'RACE, which relied on constant-segment primers, yielded TCR alpha and TCR beta cDNA libraries carrying sample barcodes and UMIs. TCRdb passed the 5' RACE reads through MiXCR, listing each CDR3 protein once. Among approximately 490,000 distinct CDR3 sequences listed, 20% were seen once. This CDR3 comprises 16 residues. Germline V gives CDR1 SSHAT, CDR2 FNYEAQ (reference sequence). V lost 5 bases to trimming and J lost 5 bases; unmatched junction nucleotides: 13. This receptor was obtained from an adult woman who had mild COVID-19 (a few samples of this study predate the infection). Cell type and time point are not known. Sequencing was done on a sample of PBMCs or a T cell subset sorted from them (not recorded which). The J gene is TRBJ2-5, the V gene TRBV7-7; 8 positions agree with TRBD2. The DNA for the CDR3 is TGTGCCAGCAGCCCGGACCGGGGGGGCCCTCGGGAGACCCAGTACTTC. The encoded protein is CASSPDRGGPRETQYF.